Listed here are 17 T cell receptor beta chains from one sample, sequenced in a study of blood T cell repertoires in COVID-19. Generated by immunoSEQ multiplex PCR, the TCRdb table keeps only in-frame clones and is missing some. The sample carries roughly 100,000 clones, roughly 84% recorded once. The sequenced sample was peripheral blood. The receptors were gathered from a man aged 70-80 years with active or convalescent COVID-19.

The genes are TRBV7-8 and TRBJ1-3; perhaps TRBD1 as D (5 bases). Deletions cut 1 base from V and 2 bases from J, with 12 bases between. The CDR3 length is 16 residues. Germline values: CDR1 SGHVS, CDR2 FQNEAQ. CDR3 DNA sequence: TGTGCCAGCAGCTTAGGTGGGGCAGGGACTGGAAACACCATATATTTT. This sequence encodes CASSLGGAGTGNTIYF. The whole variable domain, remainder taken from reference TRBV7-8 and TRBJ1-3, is GAGVSQSPRYKVAKRGQDVALRCDPISGHVSLFWYQQALGQGPEFLTYFQNEAQLDKSGLPSDRFFAERPEGSVSTLKIQRTQQEDSAVYLCASSLGGAGTGNTIYFGEGSWLTVV.

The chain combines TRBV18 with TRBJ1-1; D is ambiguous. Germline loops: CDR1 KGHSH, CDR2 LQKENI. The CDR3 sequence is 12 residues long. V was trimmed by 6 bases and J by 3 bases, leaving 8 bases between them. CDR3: CASSQSYTEAFF. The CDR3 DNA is TGTGCCAGCTCCCAGTCGTACACTGAAGCTTTCTTT.

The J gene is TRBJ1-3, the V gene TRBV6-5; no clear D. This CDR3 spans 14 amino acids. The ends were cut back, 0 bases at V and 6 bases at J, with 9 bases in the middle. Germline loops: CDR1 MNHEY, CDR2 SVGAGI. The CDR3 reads CASSYSTRVNTIYF. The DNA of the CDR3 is TGTGCCAGCAGTTACTCAACTCGTGTAAACACCATATATTTT.

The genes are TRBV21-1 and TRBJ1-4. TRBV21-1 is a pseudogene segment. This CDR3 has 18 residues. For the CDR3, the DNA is TGTGCCAGCAGCAAAACCGCTCGGGGGGAACAGCTAAATGAAAAACTGTTTTTT. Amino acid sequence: CASSKTARGEQLNEKLFF.

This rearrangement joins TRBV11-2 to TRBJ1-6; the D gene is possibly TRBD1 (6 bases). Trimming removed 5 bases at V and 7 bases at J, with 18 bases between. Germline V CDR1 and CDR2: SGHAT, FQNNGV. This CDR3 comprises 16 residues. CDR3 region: CASSITMAGVNSPLHF. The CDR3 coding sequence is TGTGCCAGCAGCATCACTATGGCAGGGGTGAATTCACCCCTCCACTTT.

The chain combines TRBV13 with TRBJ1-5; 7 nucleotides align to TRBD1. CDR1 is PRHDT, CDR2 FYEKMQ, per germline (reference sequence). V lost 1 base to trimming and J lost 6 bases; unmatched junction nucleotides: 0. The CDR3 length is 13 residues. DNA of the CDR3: TGTGCCAGCAGCTTAGACAGGGGTCAGCCCCAGCATTTT. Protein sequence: CASSLDRGQPQHF. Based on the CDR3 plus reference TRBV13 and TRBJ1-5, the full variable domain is AAGVIQSPRHLIKEKRETATLKCYPIPRHDTVYWYQQGPGQDPQFLISFYEKMQSDKGSIPDRFSAQQFSDYHSELNMSSLELGDSALYFCASSLDRGQPQHFGDGTRLSIL.

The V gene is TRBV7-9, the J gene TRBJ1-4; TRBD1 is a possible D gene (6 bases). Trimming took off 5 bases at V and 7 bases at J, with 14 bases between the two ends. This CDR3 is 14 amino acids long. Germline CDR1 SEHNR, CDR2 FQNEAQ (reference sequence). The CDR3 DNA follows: TGTGCCAGCAGCCTTGTCGCAGGGGTTGAAAAACTGTTTTTT. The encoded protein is CASSLVAGVEKLFF. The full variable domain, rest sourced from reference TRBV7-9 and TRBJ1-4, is DTGVSQNPRHKITKRGQNVTFRCDPISEHNRLYWYRQTLGQGPEFLTYFQNEAQLEKSRLLSDRFSAERPKGSFSTLEIQRTEQGDSAMYLCASSLVAGVEKLFFGSGTQLSVL.

This CDR3 reads CASSYGTSGAYEQYF. CDR3 bases: TGTGCCAGCAGCTACGGGACTAGCGGGGCCTACGAGCAGTACTTC. The chain joins TRBV11-1 to TRBJ2-7; 13 bases are a match to TRBD2. The CDR3 is 15 amino acids. Trimming at V came to 4 bases and at J to 2 bases, leaving 2 bases not matched to a gene. CDR1 is SGHAT and CDR2 is FQDESV in the germline V gene (reference sequence).

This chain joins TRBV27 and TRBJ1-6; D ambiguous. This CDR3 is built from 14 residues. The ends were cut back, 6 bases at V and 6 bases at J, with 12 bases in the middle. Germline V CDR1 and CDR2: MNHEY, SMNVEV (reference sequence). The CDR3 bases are TGTGCCAGCAGACCCCCGAGTAGTAATTCACCCCTCCACTTT. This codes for CASRPPSSNSPLHF.

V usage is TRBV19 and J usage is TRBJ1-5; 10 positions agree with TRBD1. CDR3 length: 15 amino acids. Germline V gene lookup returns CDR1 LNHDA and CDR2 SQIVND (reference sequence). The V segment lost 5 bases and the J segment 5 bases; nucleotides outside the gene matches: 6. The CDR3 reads CASSLGQGLHQPQHF. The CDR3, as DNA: TGTGCCAGTAGTCTGGGACAGGGGTTACATCAGCCCCAGCATTTT.

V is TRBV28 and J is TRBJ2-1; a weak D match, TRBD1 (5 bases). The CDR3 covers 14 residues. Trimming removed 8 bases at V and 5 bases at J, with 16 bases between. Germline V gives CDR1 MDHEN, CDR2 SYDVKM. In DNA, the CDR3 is TGTGCCAGCCAGGGAAGGCTACTAAACAATGAGCAGTTCTTC. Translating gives CASQGRLLNNEQFF.

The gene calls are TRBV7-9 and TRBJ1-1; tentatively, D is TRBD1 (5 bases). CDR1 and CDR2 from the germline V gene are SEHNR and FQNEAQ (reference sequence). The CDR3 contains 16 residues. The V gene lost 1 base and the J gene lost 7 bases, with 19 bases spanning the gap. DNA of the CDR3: TGTGCCAGCAGCTTAGAGGGAGGGCGGGGCTGGAGTGAAGCTTTCTTT. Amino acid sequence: CASSLEGGRGWSEAFF.

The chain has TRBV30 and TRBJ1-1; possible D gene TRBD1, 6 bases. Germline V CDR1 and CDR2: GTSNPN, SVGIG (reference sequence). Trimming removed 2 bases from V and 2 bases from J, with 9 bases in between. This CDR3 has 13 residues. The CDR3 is CAWSRQVNTEAFF. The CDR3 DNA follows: TGTGCCTGGAGTAGACAGGTTAACACTGAAGCTTTCTTT.

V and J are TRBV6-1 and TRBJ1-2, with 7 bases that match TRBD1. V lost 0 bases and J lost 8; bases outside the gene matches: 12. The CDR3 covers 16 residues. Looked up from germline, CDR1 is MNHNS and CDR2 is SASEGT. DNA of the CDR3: TGTGCCAGCAGTGAAGCGCTTCACGGGCAGGGGGGAGGCTACACCTTC. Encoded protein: CASSEALHGQGGGYTF.

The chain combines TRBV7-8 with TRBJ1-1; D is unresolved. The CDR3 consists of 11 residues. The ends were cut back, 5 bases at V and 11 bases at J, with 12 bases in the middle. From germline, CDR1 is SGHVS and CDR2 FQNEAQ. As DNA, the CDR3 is TGTGCCAGCAGCACAAACCATCGCGCTTTCTTT. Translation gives CASSTNHRAFF.

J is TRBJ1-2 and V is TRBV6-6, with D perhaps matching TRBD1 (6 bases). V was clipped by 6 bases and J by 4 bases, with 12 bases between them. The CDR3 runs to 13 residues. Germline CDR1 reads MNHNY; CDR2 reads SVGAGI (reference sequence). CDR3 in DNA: TGTGCCAGCAGAGAAGGGGGATCCTATGGCTACACCTTC. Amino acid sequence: CASREGGSYGYTF.

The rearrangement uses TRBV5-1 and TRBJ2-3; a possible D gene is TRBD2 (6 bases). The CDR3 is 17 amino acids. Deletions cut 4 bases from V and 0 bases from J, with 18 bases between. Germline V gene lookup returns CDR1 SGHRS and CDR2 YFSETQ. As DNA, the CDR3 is TGCGCCAGCAGCAGGGGAGGTCTTTGGACTAGCACAGATACGCAGTATTTT. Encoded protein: CASSRGGLWTSTDTQYF.